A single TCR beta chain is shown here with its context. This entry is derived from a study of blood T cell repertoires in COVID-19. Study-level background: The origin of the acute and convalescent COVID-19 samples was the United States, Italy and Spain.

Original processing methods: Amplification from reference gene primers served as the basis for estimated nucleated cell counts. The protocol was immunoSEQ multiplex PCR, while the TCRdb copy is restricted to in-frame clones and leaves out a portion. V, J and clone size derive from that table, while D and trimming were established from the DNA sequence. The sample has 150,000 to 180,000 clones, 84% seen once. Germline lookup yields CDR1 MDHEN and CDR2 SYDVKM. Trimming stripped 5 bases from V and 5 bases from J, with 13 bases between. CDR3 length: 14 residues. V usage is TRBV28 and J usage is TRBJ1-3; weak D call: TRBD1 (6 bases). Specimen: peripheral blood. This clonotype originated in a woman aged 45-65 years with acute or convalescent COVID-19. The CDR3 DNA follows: TGTGCCAGCAGTCCGACGGGGGGCCGAAACACCATATATTTT. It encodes CASSPTGGRNTIYF.